This T cell receptor (beta chain) was captured in a study of shared clonotypes between healthy human individuals. The CDR3 contains 15 residues. J lost 3 bases, V lost 5 bases, and 3 bases had no gene match. Germline V gene sequence: CDR1 MNHEY, CDR2 SMNVEV (reference sequence). Here immunoSEQ multiplex PCR was the method, and the copy in TCRdb shows in-frame clones only, minus some. The data contain some 2 million clones, approximately 95% of them seen just once; the ten biggest clones take up 1.2%. CD8 cells classed as naive were CD45RO-negative and positively selected for CCR7, excluding terminally differentiated effector memory CD45RA+ cells.

This rearrangement joins TRBV27 to TRBJ2-5, with 13 nucleotides matching TRBD2. This receptor was identified in a man aged 18 to 30 in good health. The sample comprised naive CD8+ T cells sorted from blood. CDR3 coding DNA: TGTGCCAGCAGTGTACTAGCGGGGGGGGAAGAGACCCAGTACTTC. Protein product: CASSVLAGGEETQYF.